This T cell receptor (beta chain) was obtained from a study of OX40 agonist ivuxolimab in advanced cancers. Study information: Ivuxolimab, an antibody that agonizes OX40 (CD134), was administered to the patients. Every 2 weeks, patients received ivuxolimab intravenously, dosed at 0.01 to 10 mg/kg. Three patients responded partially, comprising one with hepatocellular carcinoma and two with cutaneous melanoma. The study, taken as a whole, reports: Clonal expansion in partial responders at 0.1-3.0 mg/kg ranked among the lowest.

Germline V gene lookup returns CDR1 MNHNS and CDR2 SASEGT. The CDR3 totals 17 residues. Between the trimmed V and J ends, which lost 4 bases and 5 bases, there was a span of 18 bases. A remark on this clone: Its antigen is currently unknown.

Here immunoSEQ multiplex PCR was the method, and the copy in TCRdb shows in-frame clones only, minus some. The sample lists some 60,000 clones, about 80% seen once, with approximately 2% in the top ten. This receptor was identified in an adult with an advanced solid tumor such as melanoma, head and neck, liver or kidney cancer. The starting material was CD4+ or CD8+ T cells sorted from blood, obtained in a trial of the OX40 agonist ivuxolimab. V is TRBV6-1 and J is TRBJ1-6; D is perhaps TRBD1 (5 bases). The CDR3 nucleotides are TGTGCCAGCAGTGGGGGCTGGGCAGGGCAAAATAATTCACCCCTCCACTTT. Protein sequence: CASSGGWAGQNNSPLHF.